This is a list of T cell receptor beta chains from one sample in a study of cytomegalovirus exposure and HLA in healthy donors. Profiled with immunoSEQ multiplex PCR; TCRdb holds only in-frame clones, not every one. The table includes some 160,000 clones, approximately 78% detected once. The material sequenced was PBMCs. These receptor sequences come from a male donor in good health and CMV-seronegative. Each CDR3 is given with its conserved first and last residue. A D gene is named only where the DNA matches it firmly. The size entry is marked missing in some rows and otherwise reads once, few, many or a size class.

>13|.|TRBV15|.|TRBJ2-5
TGTGCCTGTTCGGCACAGTACCAAGAGACCCAGTACTTC
CACSAQYQETQYF
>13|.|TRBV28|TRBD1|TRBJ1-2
TGTGCCAGCAGAGACGGACAGGGTGTTGGCTACACCTTC
CASRDGQGVGYTF
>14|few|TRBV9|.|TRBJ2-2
TGTGCCAGCAGCGCCGACAGGGAGGCCGGGGAGCTGTTTTTT
CASSADREAGELFF
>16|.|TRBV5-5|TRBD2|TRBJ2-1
TGTGCCAGCAGCTTGTACGCTAGCGGGGTCTACAATGAGCAGTTCTTC
CASSLYASGVYNEQFF
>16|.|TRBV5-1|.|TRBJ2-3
TGCGCCAGCAGCTTGGTCGTGGCGCAACCGGGGGATACGCAGTATTTT
CASSLVVAQPGDTQYF
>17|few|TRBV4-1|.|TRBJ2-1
TGCGCCAGCAGCCAAGATTTTAGTAGTCTACTGAACAATGAGCAGTTCTTC
CASSQDFSSLLNNEQFF
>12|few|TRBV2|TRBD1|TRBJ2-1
TGTGCCACCTCGGACAGGGTCCATGAGCAGTTCTTC
CATSDRVHEQFF
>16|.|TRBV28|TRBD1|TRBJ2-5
TGTGCCAGCAGTTTAGCTCACAGGGGGCTACAAGAGACCCAGTACTTC
CASSLAHRGLQETQYF
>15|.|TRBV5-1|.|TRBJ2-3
TGCGCCAGCAGCGGTCTAGGGGGAGTAACAGATACGCAGTATTTT
CASSGLGGVTDTQYF
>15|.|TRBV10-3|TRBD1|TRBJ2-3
TGTGCCATCAGTGAGTCGACAGGGCCCACAGATACGCAGTATTTT
CAISESTGPTDTQYF
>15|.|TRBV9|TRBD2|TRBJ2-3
TGTGCCAGCAGCCAATCAGCGGGGGGGCCAGATACGCAGTATTTT
CASSQSAGGPDTQYF